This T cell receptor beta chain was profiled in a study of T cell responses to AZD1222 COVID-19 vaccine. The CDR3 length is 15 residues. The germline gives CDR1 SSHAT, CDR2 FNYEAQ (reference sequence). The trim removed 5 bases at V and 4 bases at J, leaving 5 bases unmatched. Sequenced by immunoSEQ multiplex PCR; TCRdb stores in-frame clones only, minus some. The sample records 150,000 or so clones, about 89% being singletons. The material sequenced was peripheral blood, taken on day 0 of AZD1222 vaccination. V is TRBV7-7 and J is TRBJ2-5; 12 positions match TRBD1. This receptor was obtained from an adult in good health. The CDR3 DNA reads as TGTGCCAGCAGCACCGGGACAGGGGGCGGAGAGACCCAGTACTTC. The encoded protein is CASSTGTGGGETQYF.